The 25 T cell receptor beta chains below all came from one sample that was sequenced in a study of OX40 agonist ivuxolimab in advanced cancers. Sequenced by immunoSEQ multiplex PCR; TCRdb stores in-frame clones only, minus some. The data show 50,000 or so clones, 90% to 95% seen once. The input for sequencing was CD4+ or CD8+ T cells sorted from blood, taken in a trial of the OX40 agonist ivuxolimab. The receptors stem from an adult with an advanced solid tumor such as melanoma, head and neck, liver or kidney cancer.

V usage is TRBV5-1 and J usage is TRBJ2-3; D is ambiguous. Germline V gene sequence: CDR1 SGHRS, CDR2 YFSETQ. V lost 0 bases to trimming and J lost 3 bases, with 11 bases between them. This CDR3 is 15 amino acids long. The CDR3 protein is CASSLGWVGTDTQYF. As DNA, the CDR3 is TGCGCCAGCAGCTTGGGGTGGGTAGGAACAGATACGCAGTATTTT.

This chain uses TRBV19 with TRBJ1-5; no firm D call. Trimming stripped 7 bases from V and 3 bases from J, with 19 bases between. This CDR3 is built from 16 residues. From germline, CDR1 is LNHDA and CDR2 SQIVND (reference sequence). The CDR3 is CASTLDAGALNQPQHF. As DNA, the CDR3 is TGTGCCAGTACCTTGGACGCAGGAGCCCTCAATCAGCCCCAGCATTTT. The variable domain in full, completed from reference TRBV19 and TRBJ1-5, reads DGGITQSPKYLFRKEGQNVTLSCEQNLNHDAMYWYRQDPGQGLRLIYYSQIVNDFQKGDIAEGYSVSREKKESFPLTVTSAQKNPTAFYLCASTLDAGALNQPQHFGDGTRLSIL.

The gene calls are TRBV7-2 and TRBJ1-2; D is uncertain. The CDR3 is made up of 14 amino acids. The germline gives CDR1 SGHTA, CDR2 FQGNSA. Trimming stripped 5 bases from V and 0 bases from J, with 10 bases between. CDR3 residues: CASSPAVANYGYTF. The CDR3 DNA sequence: TGTGCCAGCAGCCCCGCGGTCGCTAACTATGGCTACACCTTC.

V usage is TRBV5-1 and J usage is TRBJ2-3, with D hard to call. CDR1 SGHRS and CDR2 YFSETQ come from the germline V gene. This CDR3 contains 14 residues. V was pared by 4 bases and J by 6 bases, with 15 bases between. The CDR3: CASSPGPPVDTQYF. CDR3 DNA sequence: TGCGCCAGCAGCCCCGGTCCGCCGGTGGATACGCAGTATTTT. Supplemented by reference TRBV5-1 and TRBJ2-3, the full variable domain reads KAGVTQTPRYLIKTRGQQVTLSCSPISGHRSVSWYQQTPGQGLQFLFEYFSETQRNKGNFPGRFSGRQFSNSRSEMNVSTLELGDSALYLCASSPGPPVDTQYFGPGTRLTVL.

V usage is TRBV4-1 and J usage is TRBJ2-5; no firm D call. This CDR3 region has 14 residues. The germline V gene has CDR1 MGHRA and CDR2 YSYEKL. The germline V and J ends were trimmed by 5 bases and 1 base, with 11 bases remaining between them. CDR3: CASSFTEFQETQYF. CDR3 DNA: TGCGCCAGCAGCTTTACAGAATTCCAAGAGACCCAGTACTTC.

DNA for the CDR3: TGCGCCAGCAGCTTGGAGCGGGGGGGGCTCACAGATACGCAGTATTTT. As protein: CASSLERGGLTDTQYF. V is TRBV5-1 and J is TRBJ2-3; 10 bases align to TRBD2. V lost 0 bases and J lost 2; bases outside the gene matches: 3. The CDR3 loop spans 16 amino acids. The germline V gene has CDR1 SGHRS and CDR2 YFSETQ. Together with reference TRBV5-1 and TRBJ2-3, the CDR3 gives the full variable domain: KAGVTQTPRYLIKTRGQQVTLSCSPISGHRSVSWYQQTPGQGLQFLFEYFSETQRNKGNFPGRFSGRQFSNSRSEMNVSTLELGDSALYLCASSLERGGLTDTQYFGPGTRLTVL.

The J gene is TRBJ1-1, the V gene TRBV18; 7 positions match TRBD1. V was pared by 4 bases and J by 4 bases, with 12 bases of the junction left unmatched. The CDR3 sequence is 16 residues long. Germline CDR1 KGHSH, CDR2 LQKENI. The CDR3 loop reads CASSLGPGGKGTEAFF. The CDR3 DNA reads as TGTGCCAGCTCACTCGGCCCAGGGGGAAAGGGCACTGAAGCTTTCTTT.

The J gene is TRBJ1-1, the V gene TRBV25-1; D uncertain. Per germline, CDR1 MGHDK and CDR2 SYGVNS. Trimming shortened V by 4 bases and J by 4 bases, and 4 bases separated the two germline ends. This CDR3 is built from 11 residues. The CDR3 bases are TGTGCCAGCAGTGCCTTCACTGAAGCTTTCTTT. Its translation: CASSAFTEAFF.

Here the CDR3 reads CASSPGSRNTEAFF. CDR3 bases: TGCGCCAGCAGCCCCGGGAGTCGGAACACTGAAGCTTTCTTT. The rearrangement joins TRBV4-1 to TRBJ1-1, with unresolved D. Looked up from germline, CDR1 is MGHRA and CDR2 is YSYEKL. The CDR3 spans 14 residues. V lost 4 bases and J lost 1, with 10 bases in between.

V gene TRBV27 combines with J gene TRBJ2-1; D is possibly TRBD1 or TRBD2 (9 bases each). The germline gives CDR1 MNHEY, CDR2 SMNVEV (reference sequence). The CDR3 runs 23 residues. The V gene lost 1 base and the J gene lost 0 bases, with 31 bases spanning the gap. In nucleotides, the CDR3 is TGTGCCAGCAGTTTATATGGGACAGGGTCCCTTCTAGCGGGACCCAGCTCCTACAATGAGCAGTTCTTC. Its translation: CASSLYGTGSLLAGPSSYNEQFF.

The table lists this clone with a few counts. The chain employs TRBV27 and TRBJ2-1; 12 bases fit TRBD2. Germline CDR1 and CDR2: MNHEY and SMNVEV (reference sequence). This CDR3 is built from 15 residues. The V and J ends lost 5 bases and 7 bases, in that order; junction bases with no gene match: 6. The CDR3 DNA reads TGTGCCAGCAGTCCTAGCGGGAGGGCCCGAAATGAGCAGTTCTTC. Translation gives CASSPSGRARNEQFF.

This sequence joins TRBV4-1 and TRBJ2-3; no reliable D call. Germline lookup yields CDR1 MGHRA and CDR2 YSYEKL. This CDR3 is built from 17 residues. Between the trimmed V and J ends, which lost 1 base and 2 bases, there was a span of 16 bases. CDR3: CASSQVWGQATTDTQYF. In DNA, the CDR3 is TGCGCCAGCAGCCAAGTTTGGGGTCAGGCGACCACAGATACGCAGTATTTT.

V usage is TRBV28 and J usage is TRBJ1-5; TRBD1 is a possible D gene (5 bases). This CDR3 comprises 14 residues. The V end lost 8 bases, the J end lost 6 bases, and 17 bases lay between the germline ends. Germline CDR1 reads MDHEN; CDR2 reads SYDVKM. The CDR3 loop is CASEGQGIGQPQHF. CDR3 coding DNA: TGTGCCAGCGAGGGGCAGGGTATCGGTCAGCCCCAGCATTTT. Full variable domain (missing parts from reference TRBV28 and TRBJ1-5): DVKVTQSSRYLVKRTGEKVFLECVQDMDHENMFWYRQDPGLGLRLIYFSYDVKMKEKGDIPEGYSVSREKKERFSLILESASTNQTSMYLCASEGQGIGQPQHFGDGTRLSIL.

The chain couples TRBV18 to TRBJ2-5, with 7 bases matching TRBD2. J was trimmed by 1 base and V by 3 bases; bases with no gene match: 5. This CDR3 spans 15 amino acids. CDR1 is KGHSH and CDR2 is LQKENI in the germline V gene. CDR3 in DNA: TGTGCCAGCTCACCCCCTGGGGGGGGCCAAGAGACCCAGTACTTC. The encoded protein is CASSPPGGGQETQYF.

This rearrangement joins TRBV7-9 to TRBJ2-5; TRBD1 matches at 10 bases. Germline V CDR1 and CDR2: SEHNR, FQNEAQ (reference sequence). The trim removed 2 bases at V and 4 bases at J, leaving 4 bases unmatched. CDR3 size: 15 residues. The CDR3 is CASSLIGTGVETQYF. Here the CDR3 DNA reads TGTGCCAGCAGCTTAATCGGGACAGGGGTAGAGACCCAGTACTTC.

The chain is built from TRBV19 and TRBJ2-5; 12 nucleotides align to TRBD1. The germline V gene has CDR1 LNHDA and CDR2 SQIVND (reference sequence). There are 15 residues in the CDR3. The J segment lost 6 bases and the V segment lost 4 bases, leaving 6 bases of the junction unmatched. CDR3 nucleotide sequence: TGTGCCAGTAGTAGAGGGACAGGGGGCAGGAAGACCCAGTACTTC. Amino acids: CASSRGTGGRKTQYF.

The CDR3 loop reads CASSYSFYSGNTIYF. The DNA for the CDR3 is TGTGCCAGCAGTTACTCGTTTTACTCTGGAAACACCATATATTTT. V gene TRBV6-5 combines with J gene TRBJ1-3; D remains unclear. The CDR3 has 15 residues. Germline values: CDR1 MNHEY, CDR2 SVGAGI. Deletions cut 0 bases from V and 0 bases from J, with 6 bases between.

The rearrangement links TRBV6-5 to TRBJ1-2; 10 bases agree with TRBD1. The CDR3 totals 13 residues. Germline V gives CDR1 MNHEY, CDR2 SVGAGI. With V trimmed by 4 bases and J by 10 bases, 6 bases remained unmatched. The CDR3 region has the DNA TGTGCCAGCAGTTCTCGGGACAGGGGCGCCTACACCTTC. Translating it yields CASSSRDRGAYTF.

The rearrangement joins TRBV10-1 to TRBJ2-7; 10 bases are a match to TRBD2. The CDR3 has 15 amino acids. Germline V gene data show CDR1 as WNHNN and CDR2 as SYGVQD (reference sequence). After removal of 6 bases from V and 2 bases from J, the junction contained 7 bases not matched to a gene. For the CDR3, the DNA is TGCGCCAGCAGCCAGCTAGCGGGGGTGGCCTACGAGCAGTACTTC. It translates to CASSQLAGVAYEQYF.

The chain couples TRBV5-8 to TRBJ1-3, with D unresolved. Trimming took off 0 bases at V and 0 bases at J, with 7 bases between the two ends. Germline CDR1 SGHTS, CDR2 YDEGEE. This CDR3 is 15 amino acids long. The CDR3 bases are TGTGCCAGCAGCTTGGGGCAGAGCTCTGGAAACACCATATATTTT. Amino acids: CASSLGQSSGNTIYF.

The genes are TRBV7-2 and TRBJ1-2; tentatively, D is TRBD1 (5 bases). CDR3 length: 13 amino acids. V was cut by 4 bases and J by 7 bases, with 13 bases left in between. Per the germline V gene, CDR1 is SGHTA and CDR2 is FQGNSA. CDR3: CASSSDSTAGYTF. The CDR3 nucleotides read TGTGCCAGCAGCTCAGACAGTACCGCTGGCTACACCTTC.

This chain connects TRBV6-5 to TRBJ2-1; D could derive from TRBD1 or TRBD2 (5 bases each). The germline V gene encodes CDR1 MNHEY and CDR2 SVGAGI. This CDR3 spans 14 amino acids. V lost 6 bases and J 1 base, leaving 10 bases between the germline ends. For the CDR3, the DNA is TGTGCCAGCAGCCGGGGACCTTCCTACAATGAGCAGTTCTTC. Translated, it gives CASSRGPSYNEQFF.

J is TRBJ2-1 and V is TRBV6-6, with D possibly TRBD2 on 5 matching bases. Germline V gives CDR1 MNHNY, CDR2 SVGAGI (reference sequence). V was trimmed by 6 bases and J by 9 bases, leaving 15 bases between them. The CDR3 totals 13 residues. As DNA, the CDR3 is TGTGCCAGCAGCCTTTTCTTGGGGAGTGAGCAGTTCTTC. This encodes CASSLFLGSEQFF.

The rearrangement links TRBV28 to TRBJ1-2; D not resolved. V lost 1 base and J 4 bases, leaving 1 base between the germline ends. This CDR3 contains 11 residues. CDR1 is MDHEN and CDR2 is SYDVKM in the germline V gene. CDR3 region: CASSLFYGYTF. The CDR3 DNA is TGTGCCAGCAGTTTATTCTATGGCTACACCTTC.

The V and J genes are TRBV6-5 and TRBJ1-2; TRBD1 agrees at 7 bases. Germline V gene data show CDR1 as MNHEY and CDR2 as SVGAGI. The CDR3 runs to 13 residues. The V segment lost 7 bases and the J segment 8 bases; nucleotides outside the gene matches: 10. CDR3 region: CASTPDRTRGYTF. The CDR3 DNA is TGTGCCAGCACCCCGGACAGGACGCGGGGCTACACCTTC.